The 11 T cell receptor beta chains below all came from one sample that was sequenced in a study of blood T cell repertoires in COVID-19. Profiling relied on immunoSEQ multiplex PCR, and the TCRdb table lists in-frame clones only, not all of them. Of about 210,000 clones listed, roughly 87% are singletons. The specimen was PBMCs or T cells enriched from blood (not recorded which). The receptors shown here come from a man in his thirties or forties in a cohort exposed to, infected with or recovered from COVID-19 (not recorded which).

This chain joins TRBV5-1 and TRBJ1-1; 9 nucleotides align to TRBD1. The CDR3 spans 14 residues. Germline CDR1 is SGHRS and CDR2 is YFSETQ. The J segment lost 1 base and the V segment lost 7 bases, leaving 5 bases of the junction unmatched. The CDR3 loop reads CASQGQGGNTEAFF. For the CDR3, the DNA is TGCGCCAGCCAGGGACAGGGAGGGAACACTGAAGCTTTCTTT.

V usage is TRBV7-9 and J usage is TRBJ1-2; TRBD1 matches 9 bases. Trimming cost V 5 bases and J 4 bases; bases outside gene matches: 14. CDR3 length: 17 residues. Germline V gene data show CDR1 as SEHNR and CDR2 as FQNEAQ (reference sequence). CDR3 protein: CASSRDGTGTAGYGYTF. The DNA for the CDR3 is TGTGCCAGCAGCCGAGATGGGACAGGGACCGCTGGCTATGGCTACACCTTC.

The chain links TRBV5-1 to TRBJ2-2; 10 positions agree with TRBD2. V dropped 3 bases and J dropped 1; count of bases not matched to a gene: 3. The CDR3 is 16 amino acids. Per the germline V gene, CDR1 is SGHRS and CDR2 is YFSETQ. The CDR3 sequence is CASSSGLAQNTGELFF. CDR3 coding DNA: TGCGCCAGCAGCTCGGGACTAGCGCAGAACACCGGGGAGCTGTTTTTT.

V and J are TRBV29-1 and TRBJ2-1; 12 bases line up with TRBD2. J was trimmed by 4 bases and V by 6 bases; bases with no gene match: 4. The CDR3 is made up of 14 amino acids. Germline CDR1 is SQVTM and CDR2 is ANQGSEA. The CDR3 DNA sequence: TGCAGCGTGGAGGGACTAGCGGGTTACAATGAGCAGTTCTTC. This encodes CSVEGLAGYNEQFF.

This clone was detected once. This chain uses TRBV7-2 with TRBJ2-4; D remains unclear. The CDR3 covers 14 residues. The germline gives CDR1 SGHTA, CDR2 FQGNSA. Trimming shortened V by 1 base and J by 1 base, and 5 bases separated the two germline ends. CDR3 DNA: TGTGCCAGCAGCTTAGACTCGGCCAAAAACATTCAGTACTTC. Protein sequence: CASSLDSAKNIQYF.

This chain connects TRBV5-1 to TRBJ2-7; 9 nucleotides line up with TRBD2. Germline V CDR1 and CDR2: SGHRS, YFSETQ. CDR3 size: 17 residues. The V gene end was trimmed by 0 bases and the J gene end by 7 bases; junction bases not matched to a gene: 14. CDR3 loop: CASSLGRGRSGRGEQYF. Written as DNA, the CDR3 is TGCGCCAGCAGCTTGGGGAGGGGGCGTAGCGGGAGAGGTGAGCAGTACTTC.

This clone was observed a single time. The genes are TRBV24-1 and TRBJ2-4; possible D gene TRBD2, 5 bases. CDR1 and CDR2 (germline): KGHDR, SFDVKD. V lost 2 bases, J lost 2 bases, and 12 bases lay in between. The CDR3 consists of 16 residues. CDR3 sequence: CATSDSNPGTKNIQYF. The CDR3 region has the DNA TGTGCCACCAGTGATTCCAACCCGGGAACCAAAAACATTCAGTACTTC.

The V gene is TRBV24-1, the J gene TRBJ2-1; D perhaps matches TRBD1 (5 bases). Germline CDR1 KGHDR, CDR2 SFDVKD. Trimming cost V 5 bases and J 6 bases, with 13 bases left between them. The CDR3 length is 14 residues. The CDR3: CATSALDRPNEQFF. Written as DNA, the CDR3 is TGTGCCACCAGTGCCCTCGACAGACCCAATGAGCAGTTCTTC.

Comments on this clone: Other DNA sequences within the sample encode an identical CDR3. The chain uses TRBV28 and TRBJ2-7; a weak D match, TRBD2 (6 bases). Trimming stripped 8 bases from V and 2 bases from J, with 7 bases between. The germline V gene encodes CDR1 MDHEN and CDR2 SYDVKM. The CDR3 length is 11 residues. CDR3 amino acids: CASGGTYEQYF. The CDR3 region has the DNA TGTGCCAGCGGGGGGACCTACGAGCAGTACTTC.

This chain uses TRBV4-2 with TRBJ2-3, with D maybe TRBD1 (6 bases). This CDR3 comprises 17 residues. V dropped 0 bases and J dropped 4 bases, with 17 bases sitting between them. Germline V lookup: CDR1 LGHNA, CDR2 YNFKEQ. The CDR3 nucleotides are TGTGCCAGCAGCCAAGATAGGATCGGGGCAGGGGCAGATACGCAGTATTTT. Translated, it gives CASSQDRIGAGADTQYF.

The CDR3, as DNA: TGTGCCAGCAGCTTTCCCCCGGGACAGGGGGCGGTTGAAAACTATGGCTACACCTTC. Translation gives CASSFPPGQGAVENYGYTF. The chain carries TRBV7-8 and TRBJ1-2; TRBD1 aligns across 12 bases. Germline V gene sequence: CDR1 SGHVS, CDR2 FQNEAQ. This CDR3 has 19 amino acids. J gave up 2 bases and V 3 bases, and 13 bases lay outside the gene matches.